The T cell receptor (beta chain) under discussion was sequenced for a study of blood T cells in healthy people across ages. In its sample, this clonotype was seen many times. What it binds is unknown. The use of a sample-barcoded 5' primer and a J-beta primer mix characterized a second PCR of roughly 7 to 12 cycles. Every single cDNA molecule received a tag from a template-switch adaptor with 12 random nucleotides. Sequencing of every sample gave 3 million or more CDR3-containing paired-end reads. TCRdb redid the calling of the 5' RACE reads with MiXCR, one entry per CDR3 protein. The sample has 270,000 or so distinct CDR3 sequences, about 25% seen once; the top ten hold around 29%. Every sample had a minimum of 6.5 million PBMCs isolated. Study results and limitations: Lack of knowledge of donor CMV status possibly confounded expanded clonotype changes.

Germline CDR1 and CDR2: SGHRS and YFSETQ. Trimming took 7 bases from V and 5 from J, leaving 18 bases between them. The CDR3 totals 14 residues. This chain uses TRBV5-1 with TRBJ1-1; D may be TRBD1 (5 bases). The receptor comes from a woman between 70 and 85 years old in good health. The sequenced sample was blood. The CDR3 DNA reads TGCGCCAGCTGCCTCCGGGGGGAGGGGACTGAAGCTTTCTTT. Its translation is CASCLRGEGTEAFF. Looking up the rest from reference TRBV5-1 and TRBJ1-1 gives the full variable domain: KAGVTQTPRYLIKTRGQQVTLSCSPISGHRSVSWYQQTPGQGLQFLFEYFSETQRNKGNFPGRFSGRQFSNSRSEMNVSTLELGDSALYLCASCLRGEGTEAFFGQGTRLTVV.